This T cell receptor beta chain appears in the sequencing data of a study of shared clonotypes between healthy human individuals. Study-wide results and limits: Non-shared clonotypes had lower generation probabilities than those shared by all four donors. Researchers sampled blood only, noting tissue repertoires likely differ.

Points on this clone: The antigen remains undetermined.

Trimming cost V 0 bases and J 4 bases; bases outside gene matches: 3. This CDR3 is 15 amino acids long. Germline V gives CDR1 SGHTA, CDR2 FQGTGA. The donors were adults (healthy and HIV-negative) with no recent acute infections or vaccinations. CD4+ cells underwent separation, giving CD45RA+ naive and CD45RA-negative memory subsets. TCRdb's table, derived via immunoSEQ multiplex PCR, lists solely in-frame clones and lacks some. The table includes 2,500,000 or so clones, 90% to 95% detected once. This chain uses TRBV7-3 with TRBJ2-3; TRBD2 matches at 8 bases. The source is a man between 18 and 35 years old in good health. Some clones in this sample may be carry-over from other donors' samples. The source material was naive CD4+ T cells from PBMCs. Subset specified: CD45RA+ positively selected. Here the CDR3 reads CASSLTGTRSDTQYF. CDR3 coding DNA: TGTGCCAGCAGCTTAACCGGGACTAGGTCAGATACGCAGTATTTT.